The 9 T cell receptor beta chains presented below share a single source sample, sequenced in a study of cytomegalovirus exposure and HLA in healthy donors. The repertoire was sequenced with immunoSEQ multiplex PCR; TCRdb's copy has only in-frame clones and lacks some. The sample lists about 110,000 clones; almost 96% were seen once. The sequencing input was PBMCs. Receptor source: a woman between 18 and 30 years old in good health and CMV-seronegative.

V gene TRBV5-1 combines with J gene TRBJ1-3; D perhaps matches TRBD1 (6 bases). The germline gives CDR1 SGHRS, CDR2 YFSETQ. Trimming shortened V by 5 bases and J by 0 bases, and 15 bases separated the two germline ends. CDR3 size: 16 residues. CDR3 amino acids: CASRPGAGDSGNTIYF. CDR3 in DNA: TGCGCCAGCAGACCAGGGGCGGGAGACTCTGGAAACACCATATATTTT.

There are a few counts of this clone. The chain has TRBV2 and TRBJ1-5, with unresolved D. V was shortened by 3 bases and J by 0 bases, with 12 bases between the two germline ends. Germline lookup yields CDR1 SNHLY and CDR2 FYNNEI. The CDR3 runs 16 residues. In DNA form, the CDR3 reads TGTGCCAGCAGTGATAGTGTCTCATATAGCAATCAGCCCCAGCATTTT. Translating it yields CASSDSVSYSNQPQHF.

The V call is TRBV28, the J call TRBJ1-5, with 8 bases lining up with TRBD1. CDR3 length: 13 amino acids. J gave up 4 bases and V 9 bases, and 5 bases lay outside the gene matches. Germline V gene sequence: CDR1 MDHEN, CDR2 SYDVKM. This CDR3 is CASRQGQNQPQHF. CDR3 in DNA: TGTGCCAGTAGACAGGGGCAGAATCAGCCCCAGCATTTT.

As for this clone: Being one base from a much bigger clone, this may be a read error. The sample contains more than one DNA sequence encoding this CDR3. The CDR3 reads CASRAPNTEAFF. In DNA form, the CDR3 reads TGTGCCAGCAGGGCTCCCAACACTGAAGCTTTCTTT. The chain is built from TRBV6-5 and TRBJ1-1; no clear D. The germline V gene has CDR1 MNHEY and CDR2 SVGAGI. This CDR3 spans 12 amino acids. With 6 bases removed from V and 2 bases from J, the gap between germline ends came to 7 bases.

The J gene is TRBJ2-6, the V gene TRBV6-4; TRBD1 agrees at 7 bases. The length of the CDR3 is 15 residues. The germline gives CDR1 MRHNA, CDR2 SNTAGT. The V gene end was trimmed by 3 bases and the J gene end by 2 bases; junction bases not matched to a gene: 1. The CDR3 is CASSEQGTGANVLTF. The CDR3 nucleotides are TGTGCCAGCAGTGAACAGGGGACTGGGGCCAACGTCCTGACTTTC.

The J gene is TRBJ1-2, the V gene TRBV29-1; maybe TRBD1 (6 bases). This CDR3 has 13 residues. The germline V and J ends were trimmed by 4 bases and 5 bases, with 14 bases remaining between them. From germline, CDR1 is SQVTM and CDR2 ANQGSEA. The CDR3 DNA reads TGCAGCGTTGGGGGGGGCGAGACGTATGGCTACACCTTC. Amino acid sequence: CSVGGGETYGYTF.

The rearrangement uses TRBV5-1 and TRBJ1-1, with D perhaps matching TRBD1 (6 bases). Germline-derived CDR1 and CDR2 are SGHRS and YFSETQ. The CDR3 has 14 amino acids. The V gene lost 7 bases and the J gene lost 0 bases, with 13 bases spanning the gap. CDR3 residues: CASSLQGMNTEAFF. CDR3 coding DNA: TGCGCCAGCTCTCTTCAGGGGATGAACACTGAAGCTTTCTTT.

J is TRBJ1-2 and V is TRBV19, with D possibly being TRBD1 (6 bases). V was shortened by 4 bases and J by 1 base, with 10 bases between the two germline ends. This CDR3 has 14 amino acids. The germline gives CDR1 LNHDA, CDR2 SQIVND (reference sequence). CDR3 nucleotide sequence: TGTGCCAGTAGTAGGGAACAGGGTAACTATGGCTACACCTTC. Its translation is CASSREQGNYGYTF.

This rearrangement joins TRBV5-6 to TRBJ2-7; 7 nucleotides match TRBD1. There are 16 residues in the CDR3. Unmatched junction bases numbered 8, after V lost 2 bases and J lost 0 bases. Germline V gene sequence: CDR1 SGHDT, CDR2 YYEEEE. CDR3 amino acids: CASSFRGRYSSYEQYF. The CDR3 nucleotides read TGTGCCAGCAGCTTTAGGGGGCGATACTCCTCCTACGAGCAGTACTTC.